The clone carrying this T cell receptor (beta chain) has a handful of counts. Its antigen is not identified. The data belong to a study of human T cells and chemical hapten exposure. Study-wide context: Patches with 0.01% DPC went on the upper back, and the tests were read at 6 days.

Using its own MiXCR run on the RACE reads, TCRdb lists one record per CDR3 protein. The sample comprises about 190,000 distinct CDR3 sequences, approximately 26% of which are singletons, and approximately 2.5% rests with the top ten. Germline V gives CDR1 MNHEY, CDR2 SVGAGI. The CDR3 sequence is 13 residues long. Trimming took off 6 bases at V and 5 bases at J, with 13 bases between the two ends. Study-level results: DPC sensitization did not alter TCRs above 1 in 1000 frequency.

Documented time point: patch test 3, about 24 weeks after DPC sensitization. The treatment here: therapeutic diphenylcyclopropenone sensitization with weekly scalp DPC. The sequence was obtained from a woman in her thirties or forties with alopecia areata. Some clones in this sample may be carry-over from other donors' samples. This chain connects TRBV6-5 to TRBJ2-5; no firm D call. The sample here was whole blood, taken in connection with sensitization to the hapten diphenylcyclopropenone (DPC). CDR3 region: CASSRSERETQYF. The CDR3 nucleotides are TGTGCCAGCAGCCGGAGTGAAAGGGAGACCCAGTACTTC.